The clone carrying this T cell receptor (beta chain) was seen many times. Its antigen is currently unknown. This entry comes from a study of regulatory T cells in long-lasting Graves disease. Study-level information: Over 5 years of antithyroid drugs with positive TSH receptor antibodies was taken to mean persistent Graves' disease.

CDR3-region Arm-PCR and iRepertoire HTBI primers produced the TCR beta libraries. TCRdb ran MiXCR on the multiplex PCR reads and lists one entry per CDR3 protein. The table shows around 400,000 distinct CDR3 sequences, with 21% occurring only once. As for time point: persistent/refractory GD, antithyroid drugs over 5 years with positive TRAb. The TCR library used RNA extracted from PBMCs. Study-level results: Newly diagnosed patients had higher TCR diversity than persistent Graves' patients did. The study examined only peripheral blood, not thyroid tissue.

The clonotype comes from a female donor with Graves disease. Sequences were derived from peripheral blood mononuclear cells (PBMCs), sampled when the disease was refractory, from a patient treated with antithyroid drugs.

CDR3 DNA sequence: TGTGCCAGCAGTCCCAGGAAAGACCCCTTCATGAACACTGAAGCTTTCTTT. Protein sequence: CASSPRKDPFMNTEAFF. The chain couples TRBV12-3 or TRBV12-4 to TRBJ1-1; D not resolved. The CDR3 contains 17 residues. V lost 5 bases to trimming and J lost 0 bases, with 19 bases between them.